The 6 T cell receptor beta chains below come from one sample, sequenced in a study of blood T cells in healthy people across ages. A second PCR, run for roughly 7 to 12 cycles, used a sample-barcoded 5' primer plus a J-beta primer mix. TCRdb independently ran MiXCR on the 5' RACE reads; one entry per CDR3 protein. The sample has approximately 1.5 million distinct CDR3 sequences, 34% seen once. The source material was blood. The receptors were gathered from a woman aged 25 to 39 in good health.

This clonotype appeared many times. This CDR3 reads CASSLTGGAWETQYF. The CDR3 coding sequence is TGTGCCAGCAGTTTGACAGGGGGCGCATGGGAGACCCAGTACTTC. V gene TRBV6-5 combines with J gene TRBJ2-5; 10 bases fit TRBD1. This CDR3 has 15 amino acids. In germline, CDR1 is MNHEY, CDR2 SVGAGI. V shed 4 bases, J shed 5 bases, and the junction held 7 bases outside the gene matches.

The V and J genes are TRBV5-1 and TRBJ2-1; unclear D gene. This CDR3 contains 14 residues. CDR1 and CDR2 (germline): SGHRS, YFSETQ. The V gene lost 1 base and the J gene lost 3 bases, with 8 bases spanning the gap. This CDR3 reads CASSLLTVYNEQFF. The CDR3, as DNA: TGCGCCAGCAGCTTGTTAACTGTCTACAATGAGCAGTTCTTC.

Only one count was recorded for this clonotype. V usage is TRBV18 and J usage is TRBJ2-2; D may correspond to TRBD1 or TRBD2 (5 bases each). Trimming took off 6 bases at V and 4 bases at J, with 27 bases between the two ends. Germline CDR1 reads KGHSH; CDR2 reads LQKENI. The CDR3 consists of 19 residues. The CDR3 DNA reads TGTGCCAGCTCCCTAACCGGGACGACCGTGACAAAAGCCACCGGGGAGCTGTTTTTT. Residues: CASSLTGTTVTKATGELFF.

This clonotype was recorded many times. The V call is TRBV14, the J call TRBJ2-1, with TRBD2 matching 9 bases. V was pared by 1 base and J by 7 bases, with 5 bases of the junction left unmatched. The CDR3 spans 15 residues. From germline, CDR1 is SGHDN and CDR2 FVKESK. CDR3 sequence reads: CASSQVAGGLNEQFF. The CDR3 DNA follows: TGTGCCAGCAGCCAAGTGGCGGGGGGGCTGAATGAGCAGTTCTTC.

The CDR3 coding sequence is TGTGCCAGCAGCTCCCCAAGGGGGCCATACTACGAGCAGTACTTC. Protein product: CASSSPRGPYYEQYF. The V and J genes are TRBV7-9 and TRBJ2-7, with 7 nucleotides matching TRBD1. Germline CDR1 SEHNR, CDR2 FQNEAQ (reference sequence). After removal of 4 bases from V and 3 bases from J, the junction contained 9 bases not matched to a gene. The CDR3 totals 15 residues.

The CDR3 nucleotides read TGCGCCAGCAGGGAGCACAGGGAGACCAACGAGCAGTACTTC. It is translated as CASREHRETNEQYF. This sequence joins TRBV10-2 and TRBJ2-7; tentatively, D is TRBD1 (6 bases). Trimming took off 6 bases at V and 5 bases at J, with 17 bases between the two ends. This CDR3 region has 14 residues. The germline V gene encodes CDR1 WSHSY and CDR2 SAAADI.